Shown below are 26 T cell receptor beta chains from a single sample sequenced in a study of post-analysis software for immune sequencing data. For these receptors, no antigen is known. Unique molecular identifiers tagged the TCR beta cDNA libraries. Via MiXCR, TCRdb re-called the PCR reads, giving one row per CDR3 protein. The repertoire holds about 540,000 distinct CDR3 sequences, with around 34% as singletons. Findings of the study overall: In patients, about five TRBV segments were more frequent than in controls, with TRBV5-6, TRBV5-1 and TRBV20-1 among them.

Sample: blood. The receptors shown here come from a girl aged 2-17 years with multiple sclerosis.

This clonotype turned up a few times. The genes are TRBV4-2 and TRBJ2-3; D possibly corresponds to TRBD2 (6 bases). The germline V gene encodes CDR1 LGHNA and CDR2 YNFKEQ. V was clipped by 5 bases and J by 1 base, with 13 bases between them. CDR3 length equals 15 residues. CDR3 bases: TGTGCCAGCAGCTCGGCATGGGGGGGCACAGATACGCAGTATTTT. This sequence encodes CASSSAWGGTDTQYF.

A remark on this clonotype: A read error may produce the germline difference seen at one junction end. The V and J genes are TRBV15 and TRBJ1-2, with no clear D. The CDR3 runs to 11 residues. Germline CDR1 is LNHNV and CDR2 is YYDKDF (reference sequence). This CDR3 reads CATSRANGYIF. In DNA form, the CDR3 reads TGTGCCACCAGCAGAGCCAATGGCTACATCTTC.

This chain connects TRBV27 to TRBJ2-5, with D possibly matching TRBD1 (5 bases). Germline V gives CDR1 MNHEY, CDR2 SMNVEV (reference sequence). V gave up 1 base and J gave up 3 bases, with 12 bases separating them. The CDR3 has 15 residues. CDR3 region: CASSLFGGQEETQYF. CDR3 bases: TGTGCCAGCAGTTTATTCGGCGGACAAGAAGAGACCCAGTACTTC.

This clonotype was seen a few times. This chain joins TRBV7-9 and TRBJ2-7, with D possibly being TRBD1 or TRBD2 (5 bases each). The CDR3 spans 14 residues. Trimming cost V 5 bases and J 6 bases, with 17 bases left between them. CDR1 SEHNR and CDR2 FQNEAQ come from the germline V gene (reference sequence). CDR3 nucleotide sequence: TGTGCCAGCAGCCACGGACGGGCTGGGGGCGAGCAGTACTTC. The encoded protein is CASSHGRAGGEQYF.

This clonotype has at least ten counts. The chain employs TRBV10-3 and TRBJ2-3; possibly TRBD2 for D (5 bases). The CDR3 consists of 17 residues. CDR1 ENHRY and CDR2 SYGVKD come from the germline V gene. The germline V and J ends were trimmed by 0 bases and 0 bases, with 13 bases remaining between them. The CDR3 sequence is CAISESEDFLSTDTQYF. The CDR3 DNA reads TGTGCCATCAGTGAGTCGGAGGACTTCTTGAGCACAGATACGCAGTATTTT.

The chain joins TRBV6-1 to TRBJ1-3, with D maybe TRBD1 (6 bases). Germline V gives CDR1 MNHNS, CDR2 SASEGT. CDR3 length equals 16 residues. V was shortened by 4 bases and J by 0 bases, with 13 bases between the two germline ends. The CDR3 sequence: CASSGRDIISGNTIYF. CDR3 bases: TGTGCCAGCAGTGGCCGGGACATAATCTCTGGAAACACCATATATTTT.

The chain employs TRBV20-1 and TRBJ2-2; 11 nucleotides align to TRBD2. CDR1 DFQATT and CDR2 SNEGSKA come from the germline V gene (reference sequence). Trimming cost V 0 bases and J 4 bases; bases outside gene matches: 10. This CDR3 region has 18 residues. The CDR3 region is CSARDRRTGTSGTGELFF. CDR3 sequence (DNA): TGCAGTGCTAGAGACCGACGGACCGGGACTAGCGGCACCGGGGAGCTGTTTTTT.

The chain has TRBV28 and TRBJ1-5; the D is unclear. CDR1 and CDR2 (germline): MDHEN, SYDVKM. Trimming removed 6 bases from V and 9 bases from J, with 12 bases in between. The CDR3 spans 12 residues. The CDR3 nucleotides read TGTGCCAGCAGACCGGTTGATCGGCCCCAGCATTTT. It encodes CASRPVDRPQHF.

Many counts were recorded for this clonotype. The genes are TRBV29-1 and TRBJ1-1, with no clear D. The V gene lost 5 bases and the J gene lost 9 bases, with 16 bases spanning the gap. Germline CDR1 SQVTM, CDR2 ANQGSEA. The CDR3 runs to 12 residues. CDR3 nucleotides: TGCAGCGTTTTGCCCGAGTCAGGCCAAGCTTTCTTT. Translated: CSVLPESGQAFF.

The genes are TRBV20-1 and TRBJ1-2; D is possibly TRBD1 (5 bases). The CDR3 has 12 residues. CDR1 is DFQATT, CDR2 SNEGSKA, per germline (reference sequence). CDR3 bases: TGCAGAGCCCCAGGGCCGGGGTATGGCTACACCTTC. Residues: CRAPGPGYGYTF.

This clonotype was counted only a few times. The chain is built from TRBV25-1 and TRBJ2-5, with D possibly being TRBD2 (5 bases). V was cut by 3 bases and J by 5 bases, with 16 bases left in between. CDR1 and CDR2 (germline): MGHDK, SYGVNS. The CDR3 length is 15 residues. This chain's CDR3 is CASSEARGWAETQYF. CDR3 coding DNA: TGTGCCAGCAGTGAGGCCAGAGGGTGGGCGGAGACCCAGTACTTC.

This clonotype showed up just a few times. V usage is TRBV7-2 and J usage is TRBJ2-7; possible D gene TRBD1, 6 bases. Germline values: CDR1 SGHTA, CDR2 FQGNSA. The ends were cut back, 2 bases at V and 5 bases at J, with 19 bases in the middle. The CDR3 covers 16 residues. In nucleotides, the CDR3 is TGTGCCAGCAGCTTAAGGTTTTCGGGACAATTGGACGAGCAGTACTTC. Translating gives CASSLRFSGQLDEQYF.

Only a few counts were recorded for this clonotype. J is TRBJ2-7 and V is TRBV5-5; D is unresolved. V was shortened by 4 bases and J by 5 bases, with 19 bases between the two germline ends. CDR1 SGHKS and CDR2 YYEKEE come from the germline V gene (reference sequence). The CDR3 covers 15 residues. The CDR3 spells CASSPSNWYLDEQYF. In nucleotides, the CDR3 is TGTGCCAGCAGCCCGTCCAATTGGTACTTGGACGAGCAGTACTTC.

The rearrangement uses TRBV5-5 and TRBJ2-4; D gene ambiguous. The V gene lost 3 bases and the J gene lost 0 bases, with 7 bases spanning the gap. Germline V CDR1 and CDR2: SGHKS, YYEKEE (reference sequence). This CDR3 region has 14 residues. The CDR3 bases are TGTGCCAGCAGCTGCCAAGTAGCCAAAAACATTCAGTACTTC. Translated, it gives CASSCQVAKNIQYF.

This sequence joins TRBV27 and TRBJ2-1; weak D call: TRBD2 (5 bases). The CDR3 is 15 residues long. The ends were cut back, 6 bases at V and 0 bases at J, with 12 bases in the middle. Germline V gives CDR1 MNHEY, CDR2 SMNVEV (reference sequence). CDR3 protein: CASRDLLSSYNEQFF. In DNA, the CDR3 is TGTGCCAGCAGGGACTTACTGAGCTCCTACAATGAGCAGTTCTTC.

The chain's CDR3 is CASSLALKTVQETQYF. DNA of the CDR3: TGTGCCAGCAGTTTAGCCCTGAAAACGGTCCAAGAGACCCAGTACTTC. The chain combines TRBV12-3 or TRBV12-4 with TRBJ2-5, with D unresolved. The germline V and J ends were trimmed by 0 bases and 1 base, with 12 bases remaining between them. This CDR3 has 16 amino acids.

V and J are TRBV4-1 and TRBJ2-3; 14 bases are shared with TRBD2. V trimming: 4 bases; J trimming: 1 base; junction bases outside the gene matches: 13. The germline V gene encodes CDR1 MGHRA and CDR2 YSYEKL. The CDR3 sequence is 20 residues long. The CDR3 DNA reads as TGCGCCAGCAGCCCGCCCGGGCGGACTAGCGGGGGGCGACGCACAGATACGCAGTATTTT. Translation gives CASSPPGRTSGGRRTDTQYF.

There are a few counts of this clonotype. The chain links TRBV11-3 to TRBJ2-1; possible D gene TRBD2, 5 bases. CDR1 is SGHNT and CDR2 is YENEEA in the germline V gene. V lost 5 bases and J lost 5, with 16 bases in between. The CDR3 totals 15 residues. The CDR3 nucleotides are TGTGCCAGCAGCATGGGGTCCGGGAACAACAATGAGCAGTTCTTC. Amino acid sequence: CASSMGSGNNNEQFF.

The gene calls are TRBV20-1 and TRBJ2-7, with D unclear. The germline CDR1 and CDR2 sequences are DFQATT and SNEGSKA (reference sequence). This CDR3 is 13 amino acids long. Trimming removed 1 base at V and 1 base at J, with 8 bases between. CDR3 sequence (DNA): TGCAGTGCTAGAGGGGTGGCGTCCTACGAGCAGTACTTC. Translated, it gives CSARGVASYEQYF.

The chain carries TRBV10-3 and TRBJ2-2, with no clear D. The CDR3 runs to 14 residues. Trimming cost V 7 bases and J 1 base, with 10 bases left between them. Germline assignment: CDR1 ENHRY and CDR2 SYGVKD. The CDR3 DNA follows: TGTGCCATCAAGGACGGAAGGAACACCGGGGAGCTGTTTTTT. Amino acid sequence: CAIKDGRNTGELFF.

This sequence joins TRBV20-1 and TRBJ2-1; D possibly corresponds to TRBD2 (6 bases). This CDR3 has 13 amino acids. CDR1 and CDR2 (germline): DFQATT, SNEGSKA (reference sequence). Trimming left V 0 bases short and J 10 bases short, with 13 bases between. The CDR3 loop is CSARDRRGREQFF. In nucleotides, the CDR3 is TGCAGTGCTAGAGATAGGCGGGGACGGGAGCAGTTCTTC.

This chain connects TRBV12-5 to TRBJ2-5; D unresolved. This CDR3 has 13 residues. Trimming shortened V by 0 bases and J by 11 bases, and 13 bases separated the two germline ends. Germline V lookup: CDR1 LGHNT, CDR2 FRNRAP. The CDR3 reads CASGLVNSNEQYF. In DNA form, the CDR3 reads TGTGCTAGTGGTTTGGTCAACAGCAATGAGCAGTACTTC.

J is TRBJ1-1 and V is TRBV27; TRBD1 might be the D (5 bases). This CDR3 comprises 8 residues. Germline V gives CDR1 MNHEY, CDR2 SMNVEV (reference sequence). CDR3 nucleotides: TGTGCATATGGGGGAGCTTTCTTT. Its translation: CAYGGAFF.

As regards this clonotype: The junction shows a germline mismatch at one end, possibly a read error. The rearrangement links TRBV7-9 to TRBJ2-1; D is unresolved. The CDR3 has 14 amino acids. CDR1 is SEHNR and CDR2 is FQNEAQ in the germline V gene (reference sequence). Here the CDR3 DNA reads TGTGCCAGCAGCTTTAAGAGCTCCTACAATGAGCGGTTCTTC. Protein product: CASSFKSSYNERFF.

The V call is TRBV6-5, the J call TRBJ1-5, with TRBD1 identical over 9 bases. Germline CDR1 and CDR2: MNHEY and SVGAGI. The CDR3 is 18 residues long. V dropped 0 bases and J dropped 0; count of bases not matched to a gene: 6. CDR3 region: CASSYSRGQGISNQPQHF. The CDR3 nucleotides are TGTGCCAGCAGTTACTCGCGGGGACAGGGAATTAGCAATCAGCCCCAGCATTTT.

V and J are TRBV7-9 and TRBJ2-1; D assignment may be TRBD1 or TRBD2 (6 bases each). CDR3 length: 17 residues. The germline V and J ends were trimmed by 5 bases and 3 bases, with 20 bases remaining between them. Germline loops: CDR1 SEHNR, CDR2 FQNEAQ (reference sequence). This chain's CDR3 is CASSPHSPGGFYNEQFF. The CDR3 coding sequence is TGTGCCAGCAGCCCCCATTCACCCGGGGGCTTCTACAATGAGCAGTTCTTC.